The 10 T cell receptor beta chains reported below all come from one sample, sequenced in a study of blood T cells in healthy people across ages (dated by TCRdb to between 2014 and 2017). The library relied on 5' RACE. TCRdb shows the sequencer as Illumina HiSeq 2500. A second PCR of roughly 7 to 11 cycles was performed with a sample-barcoded 5' primer and a J-beta primer mix. TCRdb cleaned the public reads at Q25 with fastp, built clones with MiXCR and kept in-frame beta chains. Rows are combined by CDR3 protein, so each entry shows the most common genes and DNA. The sample records some 1,500,000 distinct CDR3 sequences, approximately 39% of which are singletons. Less than 5% of the sample comes from the top ten. The material sequenced was blood. These receptors were taken from a woman aged 18-35 years in good health.

J is TRBJ1-5 and V is TRBV20-1, with D maybe TRBD1 (6 bases). Trimming removed 2 bases at V and 1 base at J, with 12 bases between. Germline V gene sequence: CDR1 DFQATT, CDR2 SNEGSKA (reference sequence). The CDR3 totals 15 residues. The CDR3 sequence: CSARPDRLSNQPQHF. DNA for the CDR3: TGCAGTGCTAGACCCGACAGGTTGAGCAATCAGCCCCAGCATTTT.

The chain couples TRBV28 to TRBJ1-2; tentatively, D is TRBD1 (6 bases). Germline loops: CDR1 MDHEN, CDR2 SYDVKM. The CDR3 is 14 amino acids. V shed 2 bases and J shed 4 bases, with 11 bases lying between them. The DNA for the CDR3 is TGTGCCAGCAGTTTACAAACAGGGAGCTATGGCTACACCTTC. Its protein is CASSLQTGSYGYTF.

This clonotype was found a few times. This chain uses TRBV5-1 with TRBJ2-3, with D possibly TRBD2 on 5 matching bases. There are 14 residues in the CDR3. The germline CDR1 and CDR2 sequences are SGHRS and YFSETQ. V gave up 7 bases and J gave up 2 bases, with 14 bases separating them. This CDR3 is CASSFLEVTDTQYF. The CDR3 region has the DNA TGCGCCAGCTCCTTTCTGGAGGTCACAGATACGCAGTATTTT.

In its sample, this clonotype was seen a few times. The rearrangement joins TRBV12-3 or TRBV12-4 to TRBJ1-2; D ambiguous. Trimming left V 3 bases short and J 3 bases short, with 11 bases between. The CDR3 has 14 amino acids. Written as DNA, the CDR3 is TGTGCCAGCAGTTTTTTCGGGGAATACTATGGCTACACCTTC. It encodes CASSFFGEYYGYTF.

The rearrangement uses TRBV6-2 or TRBV6-3 and TRBJ2-5; D possibly corresponds to TRBD2 (6 bases). Trimming stripped 0 bases from V and 2 bases from J, with 16 bases between. In germline, CDR1 is MNHEY, CDR2 SVGEGT. The CDR3 spans 17 residues. CDR3 sequence reads: CASSYSSGSDSQETQYF. CDR3 in DNA: TGTGCCAGCAGTTACTCGAGCGGGTCCGACAGTCAAGAGACCCAGTACTTC.

The rearrangement links TRBV6-2 or TRBV6-3 to TRBJ2-1; 11 bases are a match to TRBD1. V lost 7 bases to trimming and J lost 4 bases; unmatched junction nucleotides: 6. Germline CDR1 reads MNHEY; CDR2 reads SVGEGT. This CDR3 region has 15 residues. The CDR3, as DNA: TGTGCCAGCACTACCCGGGACAGGGGGTACAATGAGCAGTTCTTC. This translates into CASTTRDRGYNEQFF.

This sequence joins TRBV19 and TRBJ1-2; D possibly corresponds to TRBD1 (6 bases). The V end was cut by 3 bases, the J end by 4 bases, with 6 bases between. Germline CDR1 and CDR2: LNHDA and SQIVND (reference sequence). The CDR3 has 12 residues. CDR3 protein: CASSMDSYGYTF. Here the CDR3 DNA reads TGTGCCAGTAGTATGGACAGCTATGGCTACACCTTC.

The rearrangement joins TRBV6-5 to TRBJ1-1; 11 nucleotides agree with TRBD1. Germline V CDR1 and CDR2: MNHEY, SVGAGI. V was pared by 6 bases and J by 4 bases, with 7 bases of the junction left unmatched. The CDR3 has 15 amino acids. Here the CDR3 reads CASSPDRGLVTEAFF. The CDR3 nucleotides read TGTGCCAGCAGCCCGGACAGGGGGCTAGTCACTGAAGCTTTCTTT.

J is TRBJ1-2 and V is TRBV12-3 or TRBV12-4, with TRBD1 matching 7 bases. This CDR3 has 15 amino acids. After removal of 4 bases from V and 4 bases from J, the junction contained 9 bases not matched to a gene. The DNA for the CDR3 is TGTGCCAGCAGTTCTACAGGGGAGAGAAGCTATGGCTACACCTTC. As protein: CASSSTGERSYGYTF.

At least ten counts were recorded for this clonotype. The chain combines TRBV9 with TRBJ2-5; a possible D gene is TRBD2 (6 bases). V was trimmed by 0 bases and J by 3 bases, leaving 15 bases between them. The CDR3 runs 16 residues. The germline CDR1 and CDR2 sequences are SGDLS and YYNGEE. The CDR3 is CASSVGTWGVKETQYF. CDR3 DNA: TGTGCCAGCAGCGTAGGCACCTGGGGGGTTAAAGAGACCCAGTACTTC.